This TCR beta chain was observed in a study of T cell clonotyping in hematopoietic cell transplantation. Across the study: Cytoreduction preceded collection of pretransplant recipient samples.

The time point here: recipient sample about 28 days before transplant, after cytoreduction. Study-wide results and limits: Recipient TCR diversity dropped after transplant; expanded clonotypes rose from day 30 to 180.

TCRdb keeps only in-frame clones here, not all; method: immunoSEQ multiplex PCR. The sample includes roughly 30,000 clones, 70% to 80% seen only once; the top ten take 5.5% to 8%. V lost 2 bases and J lost 5; bases outside the gene matches: 8. This CDR3 has 16 amino acids. Germline V gives CDR1 SGDLS, CDR2 YYNGEE. Worth noting for this clone: Its target is not known.

The rearrangement uses TRBV9 and TRBJ2-7; 12 bases are a match to TRBD1. The TCR sequence derives from a woman aged 30 to 39 with chronic myeloid leukemia. Some clones in this sample may be carry-over from other donors' samples. Material: peripheral blood mononuclear cells, obtained before stem cell transplant. CDR3 sequence: CASSVAGTGGRDEQYF. The CDR3 nucleotides are TGTGCCAGCAGCGTCGCAGGGACAGGGGGCCGCGACGAGCAGTACTTC. Full variable domain (rest looked up from reference TRBV9 and TRBJ2-7): DSGVTQTPKHLITATGQRVTLRCSPRSGDLSVYWYQQSLDQGLQFLIQYYNGEERAKGNILERFSAQQFPDLHSELNLSSLELGDSALYFCASSVAGTGGRDEQYFGPGTRLTVT.